The 25 T cell receptor beta chains in this list originate from one sample, sequenced in a study of T cells in Graves' hyperthyroidism and ophthalmopathy. RNA transcripts yielded amplified TCR beta CDR3 regions. Using the HTBI primer set, a first-round RT-PCR was run on the TCR CDR3. In TCRdb, the multiplex PCR reads were re-called with MiXCR into one record per CDR3 protein. The table includes fewer than 400,000 distinct CDR3 sequences, approximately 16% detected once. The sample comprised blood. The receptors derive from a man under 40 with Graves' hyperthyroidism.

This clonotype showed up just a few times. The chain is built from TRBV12-3 or TRBV12-4 and TRBJ2-6, with 10 bases aligning to TRBD1. The ends lost 1 base at V and 0 bases at J; junction bases unmatched: 0. The CDR3 contains 17 residues. This CDR3 reads CASSLGDRGSGANVLTF. The CDR3, as DNA: TGTGCCAGCAGTTTAGGGGACAGGGGCTCTGGGGCCAACGTCCTGACTTTC.

This clonotype was found a few times. CDR3 region: CASSRTGRPNQPQHF. The CDR3 region has the DNA TGTGCCAGTAGCCGGACCGGACGGCCGAATCAGCCCCAGCATTTT. The V call is TRBV19, the J call TRBJ1-5, with D uncertain. CDR1 is LNHDA and CDR2 is SQIVND in the germline V gene (reference sequence). This CDR3 is built from 15 residues. The germline V and J ends were trimmed by 6 bases and 4 bases, with 16 bases remaining between them.

This clonotype was seen at least ten times. This sequence joins TRBV2 and TRBJ2-7, with D perhaps matching TRBD2 (6 bases). In germline, CDR1 is SNHLY, CDR2 FYNNEI. V was clipped by 6 bases and J by 2 bases, with 14 bases between them. The CDR3 is made up of 14 amino acids. The CDR3 region has the DNA TGTGCCAGCAGGAGCGGCGGGGCAGCCTACGAGCAGTACTTC. Translated, it gives CASRSGGAAYEQYF.

The chain has TRBV10-3 and TRBJ2-7; 11 bases align to TRBD2. J lost 2 bases, V lost 9 bases, and 3 bases had no gene match. The germline V gene has CDR1 ENHRY and CDR2 SYGVKD. The CDR3 is 13 amino acids. The CDR3 loop is CAMTSGNTYEQYF. In DNA form, the CDR3 reads TGTGCCATGACTAGCGGGAATACCTACGAGCAGTACTTC.

This rearrangement joins TRBV24-1 to TRBJ2-1; D is uncertain. The CDR3 is 13 residues long. Germline V gene data show CDR1 as KGHDR and CDR2 as SFDVKD. The V gene lost 6 bases and the J gene lost 6 bases, with 11 bases spanning the gap. CDR3 in DNA: TGTGCCACCAGTCGTGATGGGTCCAATGAGCAGTTCTTC. Translated, it gives CATSRDGSNEQFF.

This clonotype has a count of ten or more. This chain links TRBV28 with TRBJ2-3, with 7 bases lining up with TRBD2. This CDR3 comprises 15 residues. From germline, CDR1 is MDHEN and CDR2 SYDVKM. The V segment lost 6 bases and the J segment 1 base; nucleotides outside the gene matches: 7. CDR3 sequence: CASRWGRGGTDTQYF. CDR3 bases: TGTGCCAGCAGGTGGGGGAGGGGTGGCACAGATACGCAGTATTTT.

Ten or more counts support this clonotype. This CDR3 is CASSHVVTDSNYGYTF. In DNA form, the CDR3 reads TGTGCCAGCAGCCACGTGGTAACAGACTCTAACTATGGCTACACCTTC. This chain joins TRBV3-1 and TRBJ1-2; D call uncertain. Trimming left V 3 bases short and J 0 bases short, with 14 bases between. Germline CDR1 is LGHDT and CDR2 is YNNKEL (reference sequence). This CDR3 has 16 amino acids.

This clonotype has a handful of counts. CDR3 amino acids: CASSLVPGGGPQHF. Written as DNA, the CDR3 is TGTGCCAGCAGCTTAGTACCCGGAGGGGGGCCCCAGCATTTT. The genes are TRBV11-2 and TRBJ1-5; D is possibly TRBD1 (6 bases). Germline V gene sequence: CDR1 SGHAT, CDR2 FQNNGV. This CDR3 region has 14 residues. V gave up 1 base and J gave up 9 bases, with 13 bases separating them.

The rearrangement uses TRBV7-9 and TRBJ1-5; maybe TRBD1 (5 bases). Deletions cut 1 base from V and 7 bases from J, with 14 bases between. The length of the CDR3 is 15 residues. Looked up from germline, CDR1 is SEHNR and CDR2 is FQNEAQ (reference sequence). CDR3: CASSLGGGSGQPQHF. The CDR3 DNA sequence: TGTGCCAGCAGCTTAGGGGGGGGGTCGGGGCAGCCCCAGCATTTT.

The table lists this clonotype with many counts. The chain has TRBV18 and TRBJ2-1, with 10 nucleotides matching TRBD2. Germline trimming cut 6 bases from V and 0 bases from J; bases unmatched to any gene: 2. Germline values: CDR1 KGHSH, CDR2 LQKENI. The length of the CDR3 is 15 residues. The CDR3 here is CASSLAGVSYNEQFF. The CDR3 nucleotides read TGTGCCAGCTCCCTAGCGGGAGTCTCCTACAATGAGCAGTTCTTC.

This clonotype showed up many times. V is TRBV30 and J is TRBJ2-3; either TRBD1 or TRBD2 may fit D (6 bases each). This CDR3 comprises 14 residues. Germline CDR1 and CDR2: GTSNPN and SVGIG (reference sequence). Trimming cost V 1 base and J 5 bases, with 13 bases left between them. The CDR3 DNA reads TGTGCCTGGAGTGGGGGGGCTGGTGAAGATACGCAGTATTTT. Translating gives CAWSGGAGEDTQYF.

In this sample, this clonotype turned up a few times. This sequence joins TRBV15 and TRBJ1-2, with D tentatively TRBD1 (5 bases). Germline V gives CDR1 LNHNV, CDR2 YYDKDF (reference sequence). Trimming removed 5 bases at V and 7 bases at J, with 14 bases between. This CDR3 has 13 residues. DNA of the CDR3: TGTGCCACCAGCTTGACGCAGGGAGGTGGCTACACCTTC. Translated: CATSLTQGGGYTF. The variable domain in full, completed from reference TRBV15 and TRBJ1-2, reads DAMVIQNPRYQVTQFGKPVTLSCSQTLNHNVMYWYQQKSSQAPKLLFHYYDKDFNNEADTPDNFQSRRPNTSFCFLDIRSPGLGDTAMYLCATSLTQGGGYTFGSGTRLTVV.

The chain recombines TRBV4-1 with TRBJ1-2; perhaps TRBD1 as D (5 bases). V gave up 2 bases and J gave up 2 bases, with 18 bases separating them. The CDR3 totals 17 residues. Germline CDR1 reads MGHRA; CDR2 reads YSYEKL. The CDR3 DNA follows: TGCGCCAGCAGCCAACGAGGGGCGTGGGGAACCAACTATGGCTACACCTTC. Protein sequence: CASSQRGAWGTNYGYTF.

The chain couples TRBV12-3 or TRBV12-4 to TRBJ1-3; 7 positions match TRBD1. J gave up 2 bases and V 7 bases, and 14 bases lay outside the gene matches. CDR3 length: 17 residues. The CDR3 DNA reads TGTGCCAGCACCACCCCCGCCAGGGGGATCCCTGGAAACACCATATATTTT. Its translation is CASTTPARGIPGNTIYF.

This clonotype appeared a few times. The chain employs TRBV9 and TRBJ2-1; the D gene is possibly TRBD2 (5 bases). Trimming removed 0 bases from V and 0 bases from J, with 7 bases in between. The CDR3 has 15 residues. The germline V gene encodes CDR1 SGDLS and CDR2 YYNGEE. Here the CDR3 reads CASSVGAGSYNEQFF. The CDR3 region has the DNA TGTGCCAGCAGCGTAGGGGCGGGCTCCTACAATGAGCAGTTCTTC. The complete variable domain, with remaining parts taken from reference TRBV9 and TRBJ2-1, reads DSGVTQTPKHLITATGQRVTLRCSPRSGDLSVYWYQQSLDQGLQFLIQYYNGEERAKGNILERFSAQQFPDLHSELNLSSLELGDSALYFCASSVGAGSYNEQFFGPGTRLTVL.

This clonotype has only a few counts. The chain employs TRBV18 and TRBJ2-2; 9 positions agree with TRBD2. Trimming at V came to 2 bases and at J to 0 bases, leaving 1 base not matched to a gene. Germline V gene lookup returns CDR1 KGHSH and CDR2 LQKENI. The CDR3 length is 16 residues. The CDR3 DNA is TGTGCCAGCTCACCATTAGCGGGAGCGAACACCGGGGAGCTGTTTTTT. This encodes CASSPLAGANTGELFF.

This clonotype was observed at least ten times. The chain recombines TRBV5-1 with TRBJ1-1; D gene ambiguous. The CDR3 has 14 amino acids. V was trimmed by 4 bases and J by 0 bases, leaving 10 bases between them. The V gene's germline CDR1 is SGHRS and CDR2 YFSETQ. DNA of the CDR3: TGCGCCAGCAGCCCACAGACCGTGAACACTGAAGCTTTCTTT. This sequence encodes CASSPQTVNTEAFF.

This clonotype has more than one count but fewer than ten. The chain employs TRBV4-2 and TRBJ2-6; D uncertain. The germline V and J ends were trimmed by 0 bases and 0 bases, with 9 bases remaining between them. Germline V CDR1 and CDR2: LGHNA, YNFKEQ. The CDR3 runs 17 residues. The CDR3 reads CASSQERHPSGANVLTF. CDR3 DNA: TGTGCCAGCAGCCAAGAACGACATCCCTCTGGGGCCAACGTCCTGACTTTC.

This clonotype was found a few times. The V and J genes are TRBV5-6 and TRBJ2-3, with 9 bases identical to TRBD2. Germline CDR1 is SGHDT and CDR2 is YYEEEE. The CDR3 has 17 residues. The V and J ends lost 6 bases and 5 bases, in that order; junction bases with no gene match: 16. DNA for the CDR3: TGTGCCAGCACCCCGCTGACTAGCGGCAAAAGGGGAGATACGCAGTATTTT. Protein: CASTPLTSGKRGDTQYF.

In this sample, this clonotype turned up many times. The rearrangement uses TRBV7-6 and TRBJ2-7; tentative D call: TRBD2 (6 bases). CDR3 size: 15 residues. Germline V gene sequence: CDR1 SGHVS, CDR2 FNYEAQ. Trimming took 5 bases from V and 4 from J, leaving 18 bases between them. The CDR3 reads CASSVGGLAPYEQYF. The CDR3 bases are TGTGCCAGCAGCGTAGGAGGGTTGGCCCCATACGAGCAGTACTTC.

This clonotype was counted ten times or more. The genes are TRBV5-5 and TRBJ2-3, with 11 bases aligning to TRBD2. Trimming removed 1 base from V and 6 bases from J; junction bases left unmatched: 7. The CDR3 runs to 16 residues. Germline V gene lookup returns CDR1 SGHKS and CDR2 YYEKEE (reference sequence). The CDR3: CASSLWLAGGEDTQYF. CDR3 nucleotide sequence: TGTGCCAGCAGCTTGTGGCTAGCGGGAGGAGAGGATACGCAGTATTTT.

The chain joins TRBV2 to TRBJ2-2; D is tentatively TRBD1 or TRBD2 (5 bases each). The CDR3 runs 14 residues. Germline V gene data show CDR1 as SNHLY and CDR2 as FYNNEI. Trimming cost V 5 bases and J 7 bases, with 14 bases left between them. CDR3 sequence (DNA): TGTGCCAGCAGTACACCGGGGCTAAACGGGGAGCTGTTTTTT. Translation: CASSTPGLNGELFF.

This clonotype was counted a few times. V gene TRBV20-1 combines with J gene TRBJ2-7, with 7 bases lining up with TRBD2. The CDR3 has 14 residues. Trimming cost V 2 bases and J 4 bases; bases outside gene matches: 8. Germline CDR1 is DFQATT and CDR2 is SNEGSKA (reference sequence). The CDR3 DNA reads as TGCAGTGCTAGAACCCTAGCGGAAAAGTACGAGCAGTACTTC. Protein product: CSARTLAEKYEQYF.

For the CDR3, the DNA is TGTGCCACCAGTGAATCCTCATGGGGTAACCCCTACAATGAGCAGTTCTTC. Protein: CATSESSWGNPYNEQFF. The J gene is TRBJ2-1, the V gene TRBV24-1; no clear D gene. Between the trimmed V and J ends, which lost 4 bases and 2 bases, there was a span of 17 bases. CDR3 size: 17 residues. Germline loops: CDR1 KGHDR, CDR2 SFDVKD.

This clonotype was observed many times. The chain has TRBV10-1 and TRBJ1-1; D not resolved. Germline assignment: CDR1 WNHNN and CDR2 SYGVQD (reference sequence). Trimming took off 2 bases at V and 6 bases at J, with 13 bases between the two ends. The CDR3 length is 14 residues. As DNA, the CDR3 is TGCGCCAGCAGTGAGACCCGGGAGTGGTCTGAAGCTTTCTTT. Protein sequence: CASSETREWSEAFF.